This T cell receptor (beta chain) was documented in a study of cytomegalovirus exposure and HLA in healthy donors. Notes on the study in general: A later analysis revealed that TCR association rates differed between HLA loci, peaking at DRB1 and bottoming out at HLA-C. Rare sequences made up most TCRs, while some public TCRs were found in many donors.

Although they were nominally healthy when sampled, donors likely had unrecorded immune exposures. PCR involved 60 Vbeta and 13 Jbeta primers. The repertoire was sequenced with immunoSEQ multiplex PCR; TCRdb's copy has only in-frame clones and lacks some. The table for this sample gives 150,000 to 200,000 clones. On this clone itself: Its target is not known.

Sequencing was carried out using PBMCs. The TCR was taken from a young woman in good health and CMV-seropositive.

This chain's CDR3 is CASSRALTRTNEKLFF. CDR3 DNA sequence: TGCGCCAGCAGCCGGGCGTTAACACGAACTAATGAAAAACTGTTTTTT. The chain combines TRBV4-1 with TRBJ1-4, with D unresolved. V lost 4 bases and J lost 1, with 13 bases in between. This CDR3 comprises 16 residues. Germline loops: CDR1 MGHRA, CDR2 YSYEKL.